The 5 T cell receptor beta chains listed next were all sequenced from one sample in a study of cytotoxic CD8 clonotypes in ibrutinib-treated CLL. Sequencing used immunoSEQ multiplex PCR; TCRdb keeps in-frame clones, though not all of them. The sample includes over 150,000 clones, 55% to 85% of them seen just once. The sample in question was PBMCs, obtained after 24 months of ibrutinib treatment. The receptors derive from a human donor with chronic lymphocytic leukemia.

Here the CDR3 DNA reads TGTGCCAGCAGTTACGGTGTTAGCGCCAGGGAGCTGTTTTTT. It specifies CASSYGVSARELFF. J is TRBJ2-2 and V is TRBV6-6, with TRBD2 as a possible D gene (5 bases). V shed 2 bases and J shed 9 bases, with 13 bases lying between them. The CDR3 is made up of 14 amino acids. Per the germline V gene, CDR1 is MNHNY and CDR2 is SVGAGI (reference sequence).

The chain recombines TRBV5-8 with TRBJ2-1; D gene uncertain. V dropped 0 bases and J dropped 0 bases, with 4 bases sitting between them. Germline CDR1 is SGHTS and CDR2 is YDEGEE. CDR3 length: 14 residues. The CDR3 sequence is CASSLAASYNEQFF. The CDR3 DNA follows: TGTGCCAGCAGCTTGGCGGCCTCCTACAATGAGCAGTTCTTC.

The rearrangement joins TRBV30 to TRBJ2-2; D might be TRBD1 (7 bases). This CDR3 spans 13 amino acids. Germline values: CDR1 GTSNPN, CDR2 SVGIG (reference sequence). The CDR3: CALNRGGTGELFF. DNA of the CDR3: TGTGCTTTAAACAGGGGAGGTACCGGGGAGCTGTTTTTT.

The chain recombines TRBV7-8 with TRBJ2-5; 7 nucleotides match TRBD2. Unmatched junction bases numbered 8, after V lost 2 bases and J lost 2 bases. This CDR3 region has 16 residues. CDR1 SGHVS and CDR2 FQNEAQ come from the germline V gene. The CDR3 DNA is TGTGCCAGCAGCTTATTGGGCGGGAGTGATCAAGAGACCCAGTACTTC. It encodes CASSLLGGSDQETQYF.

This clone was seen only a few times. The chain combines TRBV10-1 with TRBJ2-2; 7 bases map to TRBD1. This CDR3 region has 15 residues. V trimming: 5 bases; J trimming: 2 bases; junction bases outside the gene matches: 5. CDR1 WNHNN and CDR2 SYGVQD come from the germline V gene (reference sequence). CDR3 region: CASSPRQGNTGELFF. CDR3 in DNA: TGCGCCAGCAGTCCTCGACAGGGAAACACCGGGGAGCTGTTTTTT.